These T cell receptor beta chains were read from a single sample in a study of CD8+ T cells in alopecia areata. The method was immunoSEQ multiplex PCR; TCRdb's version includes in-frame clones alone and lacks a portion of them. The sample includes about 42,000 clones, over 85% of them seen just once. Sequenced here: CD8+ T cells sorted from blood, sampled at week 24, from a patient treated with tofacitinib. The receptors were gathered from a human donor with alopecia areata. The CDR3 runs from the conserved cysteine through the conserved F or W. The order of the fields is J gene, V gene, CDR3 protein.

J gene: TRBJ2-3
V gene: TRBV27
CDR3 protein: CASSLRGGVGTDTQYF

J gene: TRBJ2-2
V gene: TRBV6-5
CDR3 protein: CASSYSGGANTGELFF

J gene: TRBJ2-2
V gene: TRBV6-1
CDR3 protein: CASSVLRGPSNTGELFF

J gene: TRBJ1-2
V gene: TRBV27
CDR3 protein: CASSLGQNYGYTF

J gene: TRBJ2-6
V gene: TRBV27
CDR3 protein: CASSLWNSGANVLTF

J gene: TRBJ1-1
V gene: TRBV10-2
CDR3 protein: CASSESGDGAAFF

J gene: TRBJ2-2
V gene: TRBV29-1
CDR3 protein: CSVQDRENTGELFF

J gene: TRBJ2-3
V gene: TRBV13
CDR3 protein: CASSSTPLPHTDTQYF

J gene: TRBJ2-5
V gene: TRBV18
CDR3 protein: CASSPPGETQYF

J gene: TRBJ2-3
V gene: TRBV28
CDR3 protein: CASSLLPSDTQYF

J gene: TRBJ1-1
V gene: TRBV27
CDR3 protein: CASSPILTGGTEAFF

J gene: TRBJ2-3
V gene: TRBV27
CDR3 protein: CASSPRTLAATDTQYF

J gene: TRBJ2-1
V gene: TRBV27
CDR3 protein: CASSFGDNAYEQFF

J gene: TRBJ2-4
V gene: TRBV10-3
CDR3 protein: CAISESEKAKNIQYF

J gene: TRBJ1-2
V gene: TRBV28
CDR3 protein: CASSLARGPYGYTF

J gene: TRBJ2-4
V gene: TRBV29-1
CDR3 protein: CSVEAKTENIQYF

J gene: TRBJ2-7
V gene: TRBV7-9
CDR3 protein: CASSSPDSYEQYF

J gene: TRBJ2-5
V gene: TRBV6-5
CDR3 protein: CASSYRPGQGGQTQYF

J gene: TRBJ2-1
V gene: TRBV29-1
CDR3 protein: CSVVLGTGFLVNRDTQFF

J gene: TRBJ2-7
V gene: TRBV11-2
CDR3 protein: CASSLDEGASYEQYF

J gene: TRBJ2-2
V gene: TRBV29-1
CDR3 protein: CSVRGELGSNTGELFF

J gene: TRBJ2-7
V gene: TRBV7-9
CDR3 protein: CASSLSGQGLYEQYF

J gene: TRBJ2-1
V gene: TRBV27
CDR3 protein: CASSLLAGLDEQFF

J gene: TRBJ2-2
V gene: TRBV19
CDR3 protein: CASSISGSNTGELFF

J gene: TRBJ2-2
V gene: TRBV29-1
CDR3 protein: CSATGKGTGELFF

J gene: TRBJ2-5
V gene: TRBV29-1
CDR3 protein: CSVETGRSQETQYF

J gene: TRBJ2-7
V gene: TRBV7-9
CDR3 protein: CASSDLRAGFSYEQYF

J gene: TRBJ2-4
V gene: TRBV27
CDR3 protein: CASSSFRAGPANIQYF

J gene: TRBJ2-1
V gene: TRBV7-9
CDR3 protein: CASIPAAYNEQFF

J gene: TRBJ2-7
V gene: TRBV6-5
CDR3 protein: CASSAGGGTYEQYF

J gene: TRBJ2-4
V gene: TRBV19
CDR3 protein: CASSNLGVENIQYF

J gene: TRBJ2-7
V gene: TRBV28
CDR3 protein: CASSSSRDSCNEQYF

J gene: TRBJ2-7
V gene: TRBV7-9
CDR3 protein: CASSLGQNEQYF

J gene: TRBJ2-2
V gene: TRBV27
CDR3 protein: CASSFEQGAGGELFF

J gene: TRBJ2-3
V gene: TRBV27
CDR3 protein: CASRDLSWGADTQYF

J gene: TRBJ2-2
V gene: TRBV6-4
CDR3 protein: CASSDTRLEAGELFF

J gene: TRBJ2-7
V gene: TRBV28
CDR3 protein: CASSSDREAYEQYF

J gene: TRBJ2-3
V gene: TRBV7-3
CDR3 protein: CASSLILRGGASTDTQYF

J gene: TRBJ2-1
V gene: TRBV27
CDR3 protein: CASRTGVDSEQFF

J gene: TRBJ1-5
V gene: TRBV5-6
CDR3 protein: CASSFGAGLSNQPQHF

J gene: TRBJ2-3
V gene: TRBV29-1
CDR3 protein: CSVNREGGTDTQYF

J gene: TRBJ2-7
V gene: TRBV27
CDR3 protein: CASSYGQGAAYEQYF

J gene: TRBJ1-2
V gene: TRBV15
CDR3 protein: CATSGDRGGYGYTF

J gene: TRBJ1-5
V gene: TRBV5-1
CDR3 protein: CASSTSNSSYSNQPQHF

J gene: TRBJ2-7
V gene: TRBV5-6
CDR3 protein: CASSSGALYEQYF

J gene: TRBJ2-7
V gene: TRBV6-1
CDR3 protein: CASSEKGQTYEQYF

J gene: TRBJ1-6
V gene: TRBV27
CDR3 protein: CASTNFDRGHNSPLHF

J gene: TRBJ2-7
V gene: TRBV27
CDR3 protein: CASSSQVGSRGYEQYF

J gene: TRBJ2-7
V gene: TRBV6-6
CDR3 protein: CASSSSSGLSYEQYF

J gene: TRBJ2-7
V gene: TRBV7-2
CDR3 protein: CASSFTGNAFYEQYF

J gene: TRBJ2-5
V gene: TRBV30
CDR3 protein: CAWSDPSGQETQYF

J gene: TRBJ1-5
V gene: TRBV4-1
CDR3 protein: CASSQGGRVSGQPQHF

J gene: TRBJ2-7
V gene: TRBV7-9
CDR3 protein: CASSLVSYEQYF